Presented here are 25 T cell receptor beta chains from one specimen sequenced in a study of cytomegalovirus exposure and HLA in healthy donors. The data were produced by immunoSEQ multiplex PCR, yet TCRdb's version contains in-frame clones alone and is incomplete. The table shows 190,000 or so clones, with roughly four fifths occurring only once. The material sequenced was PBMCs. These receptor sequences come from a woman aged 18-29 years in good health and CMV-seropositive.

The rearrangement joins TRBV19 to TRBJ1-1; 8 bases agree with TRBD1. Trimming took 10 bases from V and 1 from J; bases not matched to a gene: 11. Germline CDR1 reads LNHDA; CDR2 reads SQIVND (reference sequence). CDR3 length equals 15 residues. CDR3 sequence reads: CATIDRGAGNTEAFF. The CDR3 nucleotides read TGTGCCACAATAGACAGGGGCGCGGGGAACACTGAAGCTTTCTTT.

This chain links TRBV5-1 with TRBJ1-2, with 8 bases matching TRBD1. This CDR3 region has 15 residues. Germline loops: CDR1 SGHRS, CDR2 YFSETQ. J gave up 7 bases and V 4 bases, and 12 bases lay outside the gene matches. The CDR3: CASSTDRVRDRGYTF. The CDR3 DNA sequence: TGCGCCAGCAGCACGGACAGGGTACGAGATCGTGGCTACACCTTC.

This sequence joins TRBV11-2 and TRBJ2-7, with D perhaps TRBD1 (6 bases). The CDR3 has 13 residues. Trimming removed 5 bases at V and 8 bases at J, with 16 bases between. Germline CDR1 is SGHAT and CDR2 is FQNNGV. The CDR3 nucleotides are TGTGCCAGCAGCCGAGCCACAGGGAATCAGCAGTACTTC. Protein: CASSRATGNQQYF.

This chain links TRBV11-3 with TRBJ1-1; maybe TRBD1 (5 bases). Trimming removed 6 bases from V and 4 bases from J, with 9 bases in between. From germline, CDR1 is SGHNT and CDR2 YENEEA. The CDR3 consists of 12 residues. CDR3 bases: TGTGCCAGCAGTGGGGGGGGCACTGAAGCTTTCTTT. Translated: CASSGGGTEAFF.

The chain recombines TRBV2 with TRBJ2-7, with a possible D match to TRBD2 (5 bases). Between the trimmed V and J ends, which lost 5 bases and 1 base, there was a span of 9 bases. This CDR3 is 13 amino acids long. Germline V gene lookup returns CDR1 SNHLY and CDR2 FYNNEI. The CDR3 DNA reads TGTGCCAGCAGTCGGACTGAGTCCTACGAGCAGTACTTC. Its protein is CASSRTESYEQYF.

The chain couples TRBV4-3 to TRBJ2-3, with 9 bases identical to TRBD2. This CDR3 has 15 residues. Trimming cost V 4 bases and J 2 bases; bases outside gene matches: 4. Germline assignment: CDR1 LGHNA and CDR2 YSLEER. The CDR3 spells CASSLGLAHTDTQYF. The CDR3, as DNA: TGCGCCAGCAGCCTTGGACTAGCGCACACAGATACGCAGTATTTT.

The table lists this clone with a few counts. This rearrangement joins TRBV5-4 to TRBJ1-2, with 7 bases identical to TRBD1. CDR3 length equals 16 residues. V lost 4 bases and J lost 4; bases outside the gene matches: 13. Germline assignment: CDR1 SGHNT and CDR2 YYREEE (reference sequence). Written as DNA, the CDR3 is TGTGCCAGCAGCCATCCTGACGCCAGGGGGGCCTATGGCTACACCTTC. This codes for CASSHPDARGAYGYTF.

V and J are TRBV7-2 and TRBJ2-5, with 10 bases fitting TRBD2. Germline trimming cut 7 bases from V and 1 base from J; bases unmatched to any gene: 9. CDR3 size: 16 residues. Germline V lookup: CDR1 SGHTA, CDR2 FQGNSA. This chain's CDR3 is CASTSLAGGIQETQYF. The CDR3 region has the DNA TGTGCCAGCACCTCCTTAGCGGGGGGAATCCAAGAGACCCAGTACTTC.

This rearrangement joins TRBV2 to TRBJ2-3; 11 bases line up with TRBD1. V lost 7 bases, J lost 5 bases, and 5 bases stayed unmatched. Germline assignment: CDR1 SNHLY and CDR2 FYNNEI. CDR3 length: 14 residues. The CDR3 here is CASKEDRGLDTQYF. The CDR3 DNA reads TGTGCCAGCAAGGAGGACAGGGGGCTAGATACGCAGTATTTT.

This rearrangement joins TRBV4-1 to TRBJ1-2; TRBD1 matches at 11 bases. The germline CDR1 and CDR2 sequences are MGHRA and YSYEKL. This CDR3 region has 16 residues. V shed 3 bases, J shed 6 bases, and the junction held 9 bases outside the gene matches. CDR3 residues: CASSHAPGTGGDGYTF. In nucleotides, the CDR3 is TGCGCCAGCAGCCATGCCCCCGGGACAGGGGGGGATGGCTACACCTTC.

This clone was detected once. The chain couples TRBV19 to TRBJ1-4, with 11 bases lining up with TRBD1. Germline V gene data show CDR1 as LNHDA and CDR2 as SQIVND (reference sequence). After removal of 4 bases from V and 7 bases from J, the junction contained 2 bases not matched to a gene. The CDR3 spans 14 residues. The CDR3 region is CASSKDRGREKLFF. Written as DNA, the CDR3 is TGTGCCAGTAGTAAGGACAGGGGGCGTGAAAAACTGTTTTTT.

J is TRBJ1-4 and V is TRBV4-1; D is ambiguous. The V and J ends lost 4 bases and 7 bases respectively, with 16 bases between them. This CDR3 comprises 15 residues. From germline, CDR1 is MGHRA and CDR2 YSYEKL. CDR3 residues: CASSPQHPVGEKLFF. CDR3 sequence (DNA): TGCGCCAGCAGCCCACAGCACCCGGTTGGTGAAAAACTGTTTTTT.

This chain joins TRBV7-3 and TRBJ2-3, with TRBD2 matching 8 bases. The CDR3 is 14 residues long. Germline lookup yields CDR1 SGHTA and CDR2 FQGTGA. Trimming at V came to 5 bases and at J to 4 bases, leaving 5 bases not matched to a gene. CDR3 residues: CASSRTSPADTQYF. In DNA, the CDR3 is TGTGCCAGCAGCCGGACTAGCCCCGCAGATACGCAGTATTTT.

The chain links TRBV10-3 to TRBJ2-7; 7 nucleotides align to TRBD2. This CDR3 is built from 11 residues. Trimming at V came to 10 bases and at J to 7 bases, leaving 7 bases not matched to a gene. Germline loops: CDR1 ENHRY, CDR2 SYGVKD. As DNA, the CDR3 is TGTGCCACGTCCGGGGGACTAGAGCAGTACTTC. This sequence encodes CATSGGLEQYF.

The chain combines TRBV7-9 with TRBJ1-1; 10 nucleotides match TRBD1. The ends lost 1 base at V and 0 bases at J; junction bases unmatched: 5. Germline V gene sequence: CDR1 SEHNR, CDR2 FQNEAQ (reference sequence). This CDR3 has 17 residues. CDR3 amino acids: CASSLGQGALLNTEAFF. CDR3 nucleotide sequence: TGTGCCAGCAGCTTAGGACAGGGGGCGCTTCTGAACACTGAAGCTTTCTTT.

The CDR3 loop is CATSSRVAETQYF. In DNA, the CDR3 is TGTGCCACCAGCAGCAGGGTTGCGGAGACCCAGTACTTC. The chain combines TRBV15 with TRBJ2-5; a weak D match, TRBD1 (5 bases). The CDR3 length is 13 residues. V was shortened by 3 bases and J by 5 bases, with 10 bases between the two germline ends. CDR1 is LNHNV and CDR2 is YYDKDF in the germline V gene (reference sequence).

The CDR3 sequence is CASSSLRGIGSPLHF. The CDR3, as DNA: TGTGCCAGCAGCTCTCTACGGGGGATTGGTTCACCCCTCCACTTT. The V and J genes are TRBV9 and TRBJ1-6; perhaps TRBD1 as D (5 bases). V lost 4 bases, J lost 9 bases, and 17 bases lay in between. The CDR3 is made up of 15 amino acids. Germline CDR1 SGDLS, CDR2 YYNGEE.

This clone came up a few times. As DNA, the CDR3 is TGTGCCAGCAGTTACTCGGACAGTGCAGGAAACACCATATATTTT. It translates to CASSYSDSAGNTIYF. The genes are TRBV6-6 and TRBJ1-3, with D possibly matching TRBD1 (6 bases). Trimming took off 0 bases at V and 4 bases at J, with 10 bases between the two ends. The germline V gene has CDR1 MNHNY and CDR2 SVGAGI (reference sequence). The CDR3 has 15 amino acids.

This chain connects TRBV7-9 to TRBJ2-2; D gene ambiguous. The CDR3 extends over 12 amino acids. From germline, CDR1 is SEHNR and CDR2 FQNEAQ (reference sequence). Trimming pared 3 bases from V and 7 bases from J, leaving 6 bases between. The CDR3 loop reads CASSFGGGELFF. The CDR3, as DNA: TGTGCCAGCAGCTTTGGCGGCGGGGAGCTGTTTTTT.

This chain joins TRBV2 and TRBJ1-1; 8 nucleotides agree with TRBD1. This CDR3 has 13 residues. CDR1 SNHLY and CDR2 FYNNEI come from the germline V gene. Trimming cost V 8 bases and J 5 bases; bases outside gene matches: 7. The chain's CDR3 is CASQGAIRTEAFF. The CDR3, as DNA: TGTGCCAGCCAGGGGGCAATAAGGACTGAAGCTTTCTTT.

The chain uses TRBV5-4 and TRBJ1-2; D is undetermined. Between the trimmed V and J ends, which lost 4 bases and 8 bases, there was a span of 21 bases. Germline CDR1 reads SGHNT; CDR2 reads YYREEE (reference sequence). The CDR3 has 15 amino acids. The CDR3 protein is CASSPTVGQPPGYTF. In DNA, the CDR3 is TGTGCCAGCAGCCCCACTGTTGGGCAGCCACCGGGCTACACCTTC.

This rearrangement joins TRBV12-5 to TRBJ2-7; 8 bases are a match to TRBD1. The CDR3 is 16 residues long. J gave up 2 bases and V 0 bases, and 6 bases lay outside the gene matches. Per the germline V gene, CDR1 is LGHNT and CDR2 is FRNRAP. The CDR3 nucleotides read TGTGCTAGTGGTTTGGTAGTGGACAGGGCCACCTACGAGCAGTACTTC. Its translation is CASGLVVDRATYEQYF. The full variable domain, with the rest looked up from reference TRBV12-5 and TRBJ2-7, is DARVTQTPRHKVTEMGQEVTMRCQPILGHNTVFWYRQTMMQGLELLAYFRNRAPLDDSGMPKDRFSAEMPDATLATLKIQPSEPRDSAVYFCASGLVVDRATYEQYFGPGTRLTVT.

The chain joins TRBV19 to TRBJ1-5; D gene uncertain. This CDR3 region has 16 residues. The germline V and J ends were trimmed by 6 bases and 4 bases, with 19 bases remaining between them. Germline CDR1 is LNHDA and CDR2 is SQIVND (reference sequence). CDR3 residues: CASSTFEGNLNQPQHF. The CDR3 DNA sequence: TGTGCCAGTAGCACCTTCGAGGGCAACCTTAATCAGCCCCAGCATTTT.

The CDR3: CASQNSNQPQHF. The CDR3 DNA is TGTGCCAGCCAGAATAGCAATCAGCCCCAGCATTTT. The rearrangement uses TRBV19 and TRBJ1-5, with D hard to call. The length of the CDR3 is 12 residues. CDR1 is LNHDA and CDR2 is SQIVND in the germline V gene (reference sequence). The V gene lost 9 bases and the J gene lost 0 bases, with 6 bases spanning the gap.

This clone came up once. The CDR3 protein is CAISSKDLGSYNEQFF. The CDR3 DNA reads as TGTGCCATCAGTTCCAAAGACTTGGGCTCCTACAATGAGCAGTTCTTC. The genes are TRBV10-3 and TRBJ2-1, with unresolved D. V gave up 5 bases and J gave up 0 bases, with 14 bases separating them. The CDR3 length is 16 residues. Germline V CDR1 and CDR2: ENHRY, SYGVKD.